Listed below are T cell receptor beta chains from one sample, sequenced in a study of T cell responses to AZD1222 COVID-19 vaccine. Sequencing used immunoSEQ multiplex PCR; TCRdb keeps in-frame clones, though not all of them. Of about 59,000 clones in the sample, 89% were seen once. The sequences come from peripheral blood, collected 28 days after the second AZD1222 dose. The receptors originated from an adult who received the AZD1222 COVID-19 vaccine. Both conserved end residues are part of each CDR3. The D gene is left open where the match is weak. Not every row has a clone size; where given, it reads once, few, many or a size class.

d_gene: -; abundance: -; v_gene: TRBV2; j_gene: TRBJ1-4; CDR3nt: TGTGCCAGCAGTGAATTGGGAGGGAGGAGTGAAAAACTGTTTTTT; CDR3aa: CASSELGGRSEKLFF
d_gene: -; abundance: -; v_gene: TRBV25-1; j_gene: TRBJ1-1; CDR3nt: TGTGCCAGCAGTGACCAAACAGGGTTGGGAGCTTTCTTT; CDR3aa: CASSDQTGLGAFF
d_gene: -; abundance: -; v_gene: TRBV5-6; j_gene: TRBJ1-4; CDR3nt: TGTGCCAGCAGCTTGAAGGGGAATAATGAAAAACTGTTTTTT; CDR3aa: CASSLKGNNEKLFF
d_gene: -; abundance: once; v_gene: TRBV19; j_gene: TRBJ2-5; CDR3nt: TGTGCCAGTAGCATTATCCCGGGGAGCGGAGTGACCCAGTACTTC; CDR3aa: CASSIIPGSGVTQYF
d_gene: -; abundance: -; v_gene: TRBV5-7; j_gene: TRBJ2-4; CDR3nt: TGTGCCAGCAGCCTGGAAGGACGGAACATTCAGTACTTC; CDR3aa: CASSLEGRNIQYF
d_gene: -; abundance: -; v_gene: TRBV10-3; j_gene: TRBJ2-2; CDR3nt: TGTGCCATCAGCCCAAACACCGGGGAGCTGTTTTTT; CDR3aa: CAISPNTGELFF
d_gene: TRBD1; abundance: -; v_gene: TRBV18; j_gene: TRBJ1-2; CDR3nt: TGTGCCAGCTCACCACCGACAGGGCTTGGCTACACCTTC; CDR3aa: CASSPPTGLGYTF
d_gene: TRBD1; abundance: -; v_gene: TRBV27; j_gene: TRBJ2-1; CDR3nt: TGTGCCAGCAGTTTCTTGGGACAGACGCTATACAATGAGCAGTTCTTC; CDR3aa: CASSFLGQTLYNEQFF
d_gene: -; abundance: -; v_gene: TRBV4-3; j_gene: TRBJ1-2; CDR3nt: TGCGCCAGCAGCCAGTCGACAAGGACTTTCTATGGCTACACCTTC; CDR3aa: CASSQSTRTFYGYTF
d_gene: -; abundance: -; v_gene: TRBV5-1; j_gene: TRBJ2-1; CDR3nt: TGCGCCAGCAGCTTGCTGGACCGAAATGAGCAGTTCTTC; CDR3aa: CASSLLDRNEQFF
d_gene: TRBD2; abundance: -; v_gene: TRBV19; j_gene: TRBJ2-5; CDR3nt: TGTGCCAGTAGTATATCGGGAGGGCTGGAGACCCAGTACTTC; CDR3aa: CASSISGGLETQYF
d_gene: TRBD1; abundance: -; v_gene: TRBV9; j_gene: TRBJ1-2; CDR3nt: TGTGCCAGCAGCCTCCAGGGGGCCCTCTATGGCTACACCTTC; CDR3aa: CASSLQGALYGYTF
d_gene: -; abundance: -; v_gene: TRBV3-1/TRBV3-2; j_gene: TRBJ2-1; CDR3nt: TGTGCCAGCAGCCAAACGGGGTACAATGAGCAGTTCTTC; CDR3aa: CASSQTGYNEQFF
d_gene: TRBD1; abundance: -; v_gene: TRBV5-5; j_gene: TRBJ1-1; CDR3nt: TGTGCCAGCAGCTTCTCCGGGACAGGGGGTTTTGGCACTGAAGCTTTCTTT; CDR3aa: CASSFSGTGGFGTEAFF
d_gene: -; abundance: -; v_gene: TRBV5-1; j_gene: TRBJ2-3; CDR3nt: TGCGCCAGCAGCAGTCGGACAGCCACAGATACGCAGTATTTT; CDR3aa: CASSSRTATDTQYF
d_gene: TRBD1; abundance: few; v_gene: TRBV2; j_gene: TRBJ1-3; CDR3nt: TGTGCCAGCAGTGATAGGCAGGGGGGTTACGACTCTGGAAACACCATATATTTT; CDR3aa: CASSDRQGGYDSGNTIYF
d_gene: -; abundance: few; v_gene: TRBV7-9; j_gene: TRBJ1-3; CDR3nt: TGTGCCAGCAGCTTCCACCGGGGGCCGCCGGGGGGAAACACCATATATTTT; CDR3aa: CASSFHRGPPGGNTIYF
d_gene: -; abundance: -; v_gene: TRBV28; j_gene: TRBJ2-3; CDR3nt: TGTGCCAGCAGTTTATGGGCGGCCACGAGCACAGATACGCAGTATTTT; CDR3aa: CASSLWAATSTDTQYF
d_gene: TRBD2; abundance: -; v_gene: TRBV13; j_gene: TRBJ2-5; CDR3nt: TGTGCCAGCAGCTTGCTAGCGGGGCCCGGGACCCAGTACTTC; CDR3aa: CASSLLAGPGTQYF
d_gene: TRBD2; abundance: once; v_gene: TRBV6-2/TRBV6-3; j_gene: TRBJ2-2; CDR3nt: TGTGCCAGCAGTTATCATCGTGGTAGCGGGAGAAACACCGGGGAGCTGTTTTTT; CDR3aa: CASSYHRGSGRNTGELFF
d_gene: -; abundance: -; v_gene: TRBV10-3; j_gene: TRBJ2-3; CDR3nt: TGTGCCATCAGTGGACAGGGAGGCAGGGGGGATACGCAGTATTTT; CDR3aa: CAISGQGGRGDTQYF
d_gene: -; abundance: -; v_gene: TRBV6-4; j_gene: TRBJ2-2; CDR3nt: TGTGCCAGCAGGATCAGGGGTGGCACCGGGGAGCTGTTTTTT; CDR3aa: CASRIRGGTGELFF
d_gene: -; abundance: -; v_gene: TRBV14; j_gene: TRBJ1-1; CDR3nt: TGTGCCAGCAGCCGGAAAATCGGGGCCGAAGCTTTCTTT; CDR3aa: CASSRKIGAEAFF
d_gene: TRBD1; abundance: -; v_gene: TRBV27; j_gene: TRBJ1-6; CDR3nt: TGTGCCAGCAGTCTGGGGACAGGAATTCCCGCTTCACCCCTCCACTTT; CDR3aa: CASSLGTGIPASPLHF
d_gene: TRBD1; abundance: -; v_gene: TRBV6-4; j_gene: TRBJ1-2; CDR3nt: TGTGCCAGCACCACGGACCAGGGGGCTCGTGGCTACACCTTC; CDR3aa: CASTTDQGARGYTF
d_gene: TRBD1; abundance: medium-sized; v_gene: TRBV10-3; j_gene: TRBJ1-4; CDR3nt: TGTGCCATCAGTGAGCCCACAGGGGGAGCTACTAATGAAAAACTGTTTTTT; CDR3aa: CAISEPTGGATNEKLFF
d_gene: -; abundance: few; v_gene: TRBV6-4; j_gene: TRBJ2-2; CDR3nt: TGTGCCAGCAGTGCCGACGCCACCGGGGAGCTGTTTTTT; CDR3aa: CASSADATGELFF
d_gene: -; abundance: few; v_gene: TRBV30; j_gene: TRBJ1-1; CDR3nt: TGTGCCTGGAGTGTTATGAACACTGAAGCTTTCTTT; CDR3aa: CAWSVMNTEAFF
d_gene: -; abundance: -; v_gene: TRBV9; j_gene: TRBJ1-1; CDR3nt: TGTGCCAGCAGCGTAGAGGGCAGGCGGGGTACTGAAGCTTTCTTT; CDR3aa: CASSVEGRRGTEAFF
d_gene: -; abundance: -; v_gene: TRBV6-5; j_gene: TRBJ2-7; CDR3nt: TGTGCCAGCAGTTCGCGGACCGAAACCTACGAGCAGTACTTC; CDR3aa: CASSSRTETYEQYF
d_gene: TRBD2; abundance: once; v_gene: TRBV5-4; j_gene: TRBJ2-1; CDR3nt: TGTGCCAGCAGCTTGGATAGCGGGGCCAGCCATGAGCAGTTCTTC; CDR3aa: CASSLDSGASHEQFF
d_gene: -; abundance: -; v_gene: TRBV5-1; j_gene: TRBJ2-7; CDR3nt: TGCGCCAGCAGCGGAGGGATCAGTTCGGACAGGAGCTCCTACGAGCAGTACTTC; CDR3aa: CASSGGISSDRSSYEQYF
d_gene: -; abundance: -; v_gene: TRBV5-6; j_gene: TRBJ2-6; CDR3nt: TGTGCCAGCAGCTTGAGACCCTCTGGGGCCAACGTCCTGACTTTC; CDR3aa: CASSLRPSGANVLTF